This T cell receptor (beta chain) was profiled in a study of blood T cell repertoires in COVID-19. Looking at the study overall: Samples representing acute and convalescent COVID-19 were sourced from the United States, Italy and Spain. PBMCs, B-cell-depleted T cells, or T cells provided the cDNA or gDNA that made up the material.

The table came from immunoSEQ multiplex PCR; TCRdb's copy has only in-frame clones and leaves some out. The data contain about 200,000 clones, around nine tenths of them singletons. Material for sequencing was peripheral blood. This TCR was recovered from a man between 60 and 70 years old who had recovered from COVID-19.

The CDR3 region is CASSHTGTNEQFF. CDR3 nucleotide sequence: TGTGCCAGCAGCCATACAGGGACCAATGAGCAGTTCTTC. This chain links TRBV13 with TRBJ2-1; the D gene is possibly TRBD1 (6 bases). The CDR3 is made up of 13 amino acids. V was shortened by 5 bases and J by 6 bases, with 11 bases between the two germline ends. Germline loops: CDR1 PRHDT, CDR2 FYEKMQ (reference sequence). Full variable domain (outside the CDR3, taken from reference TRBV13 and TRBJ2-1): AAGVIQSPRHLIKEKRETATLKCYPIPRHDTVYWYQQGPGQDPQFLISFYEKMQSDKGSIPDRFSAQQFSDYHSELNMSSLELGDSALYFCASSHTGTNEQFFGPGTRLTVL.